This is a list of T cell receptor beta chains from one sample in a study of blood T cell repertoires in COVID-19. Repertoires were generated with immunoSEQ multiplex PCR, while TCRdb's copy carries only in-frame clones and drops some. The sample carries more than 200,000 clones, around 84% recorded once. Specimen: peripheral blood. The receptors originated from a man aged 60 to 75 with acute or convalescent COVID-19. Both conserved end residues are part of each CDR3. The order of the fields is clone size, D gene, J gene, V gene, CDR3 DNA, CDR3 protein. The D gene is left open where the match is weak. Expanded clones get a size class; other rows say once, few or many, or leave the size out.

size: NA; D: TRBD1; J: TRBJ2-3; V: TRBV5-4; DNA: TGTGCCAGCAGCTCAGGGGGTGCAGGCACAGATACGCAGTATTTT; CDR3: CASSSGGAGTDTQYF
size: NA; D: NA; J: TRBJ1-2; V: TRBV29-1; DNA: TGCAGCGTCGGCCCAGGTGGCAGCGGGCTTAGTGGCTACACCTTC; CDR3: CSVGPGGSGLSGYTF
size: NA; D: NA; J: TRBJ1-2; V: TRBV7-2; DNA: TGTGCCAGCAGCTTAGGGTGGAGGGACCCAGCTAACTATGGCTACACCTTC; CDR3: CASSLGWRDPANYGYTF
size: NA; D: NA; J: TRBJ2-7; V: TRBV6-5; DNA: TGTGCCAGCAGTCCTGCGGGACCTATGGCCTACGAGCAGTACTTC; CDR3: CASSPAGPMAYEQYF
size: once; D: NA; J: TRBJ2-5; V: TRBV29-1; DNA: TGCAGCGTTGAAGATCTGAGTTACCAAGAGACCCAGTACTTC; CDR3: CSVEDLSYQETQYF
size: NA; D: NA; J: TRBJ1-5; V: TRBV19; DNA: TGTGCCAGCAGGGAAGGTTCAGGGCTCTATAGCAATCAGCCCCAGCATTTT; CDR3: CASREGSGLYSNQPQHF
size: once; D: TRBD1; J: TRBJ2-5; V: TRBV5-1; DNA: TGCGCCAGCAGATTCGGACAGGGGATAGAGACCCAGTACTTC; CDR3: CASRFGQGIETQYF
size: NA; D: NA; J: TRBJ2-3; V: TRBV5-1; DNA: TGCGCCAGCAGCTTGTATGCGGGGAGTCCTAGCACAGATACGCAGTATTTT; CDR3: CASSLYAGSPSTDTQYF
size: NA; D: NA; J: TRBJ1-5; V: TRBV7-8; DNA: TGTGCCAGCAGCTTACCAGGGGCCAGGCAGCCCCAGCATTTT; CDR3: CASSLPGARQPQHF
size: NA; D: TRBD1; J: TRBJ2-2; V: TRBV29-1; DNA: TGCAGCGTTGAAGTTTTTGGGACAGCGAACACCGGGGAGCTGTTTTTT; CDR3: CSVEVFGTANTGELFF
size: NA; D: NA; J: TRBJ1-2; V: TRBV19; DNA: TGTGCCAGTAGTGCACAGGTTAACTATGGCTACACCTTC; CDR3: CASSAQVNYGYTF
size: few; D: TRBD1; J: TRBJ1-2; V: TRBV19; DNA: TGTGCCAGTAGCCCTGACAGGGGGGATAACTATGGCTACACCTTC; CDR3: CASSPDRGDNYGYTF
size: NA; D: TRBD1; J: TRBJ2-3; V: TRBV10-3; DNA: TGTGCCATCAGTGGGAGGACAGGAATTAGCACAGATACGCAGTATTTT; CDR3: CAISGRTGISTDTQYF
size: once; D: NA; J: TRBJ1-2; V: TRBV9; DNA: TGTGCCAGCAGCGCCCGACAGGCCCATGGCTACACCTTC; CDR3: CASSARQAHGYTF
size: NA; D: TRBD1; J: TRBJ1-4; V: TRBV9; DNA: TGTGCCAGCAGCGTCGGGACAGGGGTCGGTAATTTAGGGCGGGCAACTAATGAAAAACTGTTTTTT; CDR3: CASSVGTGVGNLGRATNEKLFF
size: NA; D: TRBD2; J: TRBJ2-1; V: TRBV7-2; DNA: TGTGCCAGCAGCCCCTGGACTAGCGAGTTAAGGAATGAGCAGTTCTTC; CDR3: CASSPWTSELRNEQFF
size: NA; D: TRBD2; J: TRBJ2-1; V: TRBV6-1; DNA: TGTGCCAGCAGTGGCCACGGGGAAGCGGGGGCTTCCTACAATGAGCAGTTCTTC; CDR3: CASSGHGEAGASYNEQFF
size: NA; D: NA; J: TRBJ1-1; V: TRBV30; DNA: TGTGCCTGGAGCAGAATAACACAGGTTCGGAACACTGAAGCTTTCTTT; CDR3: CAWSRITQVRNTEAFF
size: NA; D: NA; J: TRBJ2-7; V: TRBV5-1; DNA: TGCGCCAGCAGCTCTAGCGTTCGCGAGCAGTACTTC; CDR3: CASSSSVREQYF
size: NA; D: TRBD2; J: TRBJ2-7; V: TRBV7-2; DNA: TGTGCCAGCAGCTTAATCGCGAATAGCGGGGGCCACTCCTACGAGCAGTACTTC; CDR3: CASSLIANSGGHSYEQYF
size: NA; D: TRBD1; J: TRBJ1-5; V: TRBV6-2/TRBV6-3; DNA: TGTGCCAGCAGTTACCCGGGACAGGGGGATCAGCCCCAGCATTTT; CDR3: CASSYPGQGDQPQHF
size: NA; D: TRBD2; J: TRBJ2-1; V: TRBV2; DNA: TGTGCCAGCGGAGAGTTTAGCGGGAGGGCGGATGAGCAGTTCTTC; CDR3: CASGEFSGRADEQFF
size: NA; D: TRBD1; J: TRBJ1-5; V: TRBV6-4; DNA: TGTGCCAGCAGTGACCACAAACGTAAGCTGACAGGGTTGGGTAATCAGCCCCAGCATTTT; CDR3: CASSDHKRKLTGLGNQPQHF
size: NA; D: TRBD2; J: TRBJ2-7; V: TRBV25-1; DNA: TGTGGAGCGGGAGACACCTACGAGCAGTACTTC; CDR3: CGAGDTYEQYF
size: NA; D: TRBD1; J: TRBJ1-1; V: TRBV5-1; DNA: TGCGCCAGCAGCGGCGGACAGGGGCGGAACACTGAAGCTTTCTTT; CDR3: CASSGGQGRNTEAFF
size: NA; D: TRBD1; J: TRBJ1-6; V: TRBV6-5; DNA: TGTGCCAGCAGTTACCGGACAGGGAATAATTCACCCCTCCACTTT; CDR3: CASSYRTGNNSPLHF
size: NA; D: NA; J: TRBJ1-5; V: TRBV28; DNA: TGTGCCAGCAGTTTTATGGGGAAGGGGCATCAGCCCCAGCATTTT; CDR3: CASSFMGKGHQPQHF
size: NA; D: TRBD1; J: TRBJ1-2; V: TRBV4-2; DNA: TGTGCCAGCAGCCAAGATCGAGGGACAGGGAATGGCTACACCTTC; CDR3: CASSQDRGTGNGYTF
size: once; D: TRBD1; J: TRBJ1-2; V: TRBV27; DNA: TGTGCCAGCAGTTTCTTCGGACAGGGGCCAAGCGGGGGCTACACCTTC; CDR3: CASSFFGQGPSGGYTF
size: NA; D: NA; J: TRBJ2-7; V: TRBV7-2; DNA: TGTGCCAGCAGCTTAACGGCGAGCAGGTACGAGCAGTACTTC; CDR3: CASSLTASRYEQYF
size: once; D: TRBD1; J: TRBJ1-4; V: TRBV7-2; DNA: TGTGCCAGCAGCTTAACAGGGGGCGGGACTAATGAAAAACTGTTTTTT; CDR3: CASSLTGGGTNEKLFF
size: NA; D: NA; J: TRBJ2-7; V: TRBV10-3; DNA: TGTGCCATCAGTGAGGGGCAGTCCTACGAGCAGTACTTC; CDR3: CAISEGQSYEQYF
size: NA; D: TRBD2; J: TRBJ2-4; V: TRBV27; DNA: TGTGCCAGCAGTTTTAGCGGGGTGGCCAAAAACATTCAGTACTTC; CDR3: CASSFSGVAKNIQYF
size: NA; D: NA; J: TRBJ1-1; V: TRBV11-2; DNA: TGTGCCAGCAGTCGGGGGGACACCTTAAAGGTCACTGAAGCTTTCTTT; CDR3: CASSRGDTLKVTEAFF
size: once; D: NA; J: TRBJ2-7; V: TRBV28; DNA: TGTGCCAGCTGGGAGGCGTACGGCGAGCAGTACTTC; CDR3: CASWEAYGEQYF
size: NA; D: TRBD1; J: TRBJ2-7; V: TRBV15; DNA: TGTGCCACCAGCAGAGATCGGGGACAGGGTAACGAGCAGTACTTC; CDR3: CATSRDRGQGNEQYF
size: once; D: TRBD1; J: TRBJ2-6; V: TRBV6-1; DNA: TGTGCCAGCAGTGTAAATCCGGGACAGGGGGTAACTGGGGCCAACGTCCTGACTTTC; CDR3: CASSVNPGQGVTGANVLTF
size: NA; D: TRBD1; J: TRBJ1-5; V: TRBV6-2/TRBV6-3; DNA: TGTGCCAGCAGTCAGCCTCCGGGTTGGGGGGACAGGGCTCTCAATCAGCCCCAGCATTTT; CDR3: CASSQPPGWGDRALNQPQHF
size: NA; D: NA; J: TRBJ2-1; V: TRBV18; DNA: TGTGCCAGCTCAGGACGGGCGCGCGGGGATGAGCAGTTCTTC; CDR3: CASSGRARGDEQFF
size: NA; D: TRBD1; J: TRBJ2-1; V: TRBV6-2/TRBV6-3; DNA: TGTGCCAGCAGTTTAACAGGGGTGTCCTACAATGAGCAGTTCTTC; CDR3: CASSLTGVSYNEQFF
size: NA; D: NA; J: TRBJ2-1; V: TRBV29-1; DNA: TGCAGCCTGGGGCAGCGCGCGAGCAATGAGCAGTTCTTC; CDR3: CSLGQRASNEQFF
size: NA; D: TRBD1; J: TRBJ2-7; V: TRBV6-6; DNA: TGTGCCAGCAGTTACTCAGAGGGGGCGCGAGAGCAGTACTTC; CDR3: CASSYSEGAREQYF
size: NA; D: TRBD1; J: TRBJ1-2; V: TRBV18; DNA: TGTGCCAGCTCACTGAAAACCGGGACAGGGGGCAATGGCTACACCTTC; CDR3: CASSLKTGTGGNGYTF
size: NA; D: TRBD1; J: TRBJ1-1; V: TRBV5-1; DNA: TGCGCCAGCAGCTTGTGGGCAGGGGGAACGAACACTGAAGCTTTCTTT; CDR3: CASSLWAGGTNTEAFF
size: NA; D: TRBD2; J: TRBJ2-7; V: TRBV15; DNA: TGTGCCACCAGCACTAGACTAGCGGGAAACTACGAGCAGTACTTC; CDR3: CATSTRLAGNYEQYF
size: NA; D: NA; J: TRBJ2-1; V: TRBV7-6; DNA: TGTGCCAGCAGCTTAGCGAGTAGGGGTTTACTTACCAGGTCAAATGAGCAGTTCTTC; CDR3: CASSLASRGLLTRSNEQFF
size: NA; D: NA; J: TRBJ1-5; V: TRBV3-1/TRBV3-2; DNA: TGTGCCAGCAGCCAACAGAACCAGCCCCAGCATTTT; CDR3: CASSQQNQPQHF
size: NA; D: NA; J: TRBJ2-1; V: TRBV10-3; DNA: TGTGCCATCAGCGTCGGGGGTAGCTCCTACAATGAGCAGTTCTTC; CDR3: CAISVGGSSYNEQFF
size: once; D: NA; J: TRBJ1-1; V: TRBV10-3; DNA: TGTGCCATCAGCGGGGACTCGAACACTGAAGCTTTCTTT; CDR3: CAISGDSNTEAFF